This T cell receptor beta chain was recorded in a study of breast tumors, draining lymph nodes, adjacent tissues. Study conclusions and caveats: Tumors had less TCR diversity than lymph nodes, more than nontumor tissue.

This CDR3 contains 15 residues. CDR1 MDHEN and CDR2 SYDVKM come from the germline V gene. This clonotype was seen a handful of times. Its antigen is not identified. Its ends do not fully match the called genes, so a read error is possible. MiXCR, applied by TCRdb to the multiplex PCR reads, yields one record per CDR3 protein. The data show nearly 110,000 distinct CDR3 sequences, roughly 33% seen once. Breast cancer patients provided tissue from their axillary draining lymph nodes. The sample taken for sequencing was axillary lymph node tissue. The source is a female donor with breast cancer. Some clones in this sample may be carry-over from other donors' samples. V usage is TRBV28 and J usage is TRBJ2-3; TRBD1 aligns across 7 bases. In nucleotides, the CDR3 is TGTGCCAGCACCATCGGGACAGTAGGCACAGATGCGCAGTATTTT. This codes for CASTIGTVGTDAQYF.